This T cell receptor (beta chain) was sequenced for a study of CD8+ T cells in alopecia areata. PBMCs were stained for CD3, CD4 and CD8, and CD4+ and CD8+ T cells were sorted. The V and J ends lost 3 bases and 0 bases respectively, with 6 bases between them. The CDR3 has 13 amino acids. Germline values: CDR1 SGHNT, CDR2 YYREEE (reference sequence). As the sequencing template, cDNA was produced by extracting RNA and reverse transcribing it. Produced via immunoSEQ multiplex PCR; TCRdb's table is partial and in-frame only. The profile covers about 200,000 clones, with more than 55% appearing a single time and 4.5% to 6% taken by the ten largest. Study-level results: Greater clonality was observed in lesional scalp samples, especially alopecia totalis/universalis, versus normal scalp.

This clone was observed a few times. Its antigen is currently unknown. Material for sequencing was CD8+ T cells sorted from blood. This TCR was sampled from a human donor in good health. The chain employs TRBV5-4 and TRBJ1-1; D not resolved. The CDR3 sequence is CASSSNLNTEAFF. In DNA, the CDR3 is TGTGCCAGCAGCTCGAACCTGAACACTGAAGCTTTCTTT.